This TCR beta chain appears in the sequencing data of a study of T cell responses to AZD1222 COVID-19 vaccine. The study, taken as a whole, reports: Following two doses of AZD1222, Spike-specific TCR breadth and depth rose. Spike-wide coverage was observed for vaccine-associated CD4 TCRs, with dominant responses at 160-218 and 743-854.

Notes on this clone: Its specificity is not known.

Repertoires were generated with immunoSEQ multiplex PCR, while TCRdb's copy carries only in-frame clones and drops some. The sample lists about 150,000 clones; approximately 89% were seen once. The CDR3 spans 15 residues. Germline values: CDR1 SGHTA, CDR2 FQGTGA. V lost 2 bases and J 3 bases, leaving 12 bases between the germline ends. The specimen comprised peripheral blood, sampled 28 days after the second AZD1222 dose. This chain connects TRBV7-3 to TRBJ2-3, with D perhaps TRBD1 or TRBD2 (6 bases each). The clonotype was recovered from an adult who received the AZD1222 COVID-19 vaccine. This chain's CDR3 is CASSLGGQGTDTQYF. Written as DNA, the CDR3 is TGTGCCAGCAGCTTAGGAGGGCAGGGGACAGATACGCAGTATTTT. Drawing the rest from reference TRBV7-3 and TRBJ2-3, the complete variable domain is GAGVSQTPSNKVTEKGKYVELRCDPISGHTALYWYRQSLGQGPEFLIYFQGTGAADDSGLPNDRFFAVRPEGSVSTLKIQRTERGDSAVYLCASSLGGQGTDTQYFGPGTRLTVL.